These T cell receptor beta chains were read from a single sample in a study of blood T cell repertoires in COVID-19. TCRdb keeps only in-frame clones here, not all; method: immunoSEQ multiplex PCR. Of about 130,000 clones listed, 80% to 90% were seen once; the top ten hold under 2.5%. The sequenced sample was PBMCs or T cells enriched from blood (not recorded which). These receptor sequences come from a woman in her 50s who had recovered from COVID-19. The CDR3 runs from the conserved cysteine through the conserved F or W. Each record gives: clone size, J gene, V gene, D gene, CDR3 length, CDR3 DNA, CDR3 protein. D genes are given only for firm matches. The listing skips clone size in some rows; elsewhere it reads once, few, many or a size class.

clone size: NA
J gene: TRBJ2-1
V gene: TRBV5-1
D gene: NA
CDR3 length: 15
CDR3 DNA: TGCGCCAGCAGCTTGGGGCCAGGGGTGAACGATGAGCAGTTCTTC
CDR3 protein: CASSLGPGVNDEQFF

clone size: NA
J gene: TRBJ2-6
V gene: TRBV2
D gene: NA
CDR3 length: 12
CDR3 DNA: TGTGGAGCGGAGGTCGGGGCCAACGTCCTGACTTTC
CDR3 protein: CGAEVGANVLTF

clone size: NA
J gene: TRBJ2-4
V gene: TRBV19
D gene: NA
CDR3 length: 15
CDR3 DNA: TGTGCCAGTAGTATAGACAGGGGTGGCAAAAACATTCAGTACTTC
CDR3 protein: CASSIDRGGKNIQYF

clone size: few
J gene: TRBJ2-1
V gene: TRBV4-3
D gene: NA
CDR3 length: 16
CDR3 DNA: TGCGCCAGCAGCGAAGTACCGGGGGGTGGGGGCGATGAGCAGTTCTTC
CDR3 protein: CASSEVPGGGGDEQFF

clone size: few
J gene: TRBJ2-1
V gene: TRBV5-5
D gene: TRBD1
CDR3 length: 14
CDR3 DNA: TGTGCCAGCAGCTTGGGACAGGGACCCAATGAGCAGTTCTTC
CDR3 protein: CASSLGQGPNEQFF

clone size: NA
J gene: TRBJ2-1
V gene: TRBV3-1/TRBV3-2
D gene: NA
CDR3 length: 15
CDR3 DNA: TGTGCCAGCAGCCATTTTGGTAGTTTATCATACGAGCAGTTCTTC
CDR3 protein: CASSHFGSLSYEQFF

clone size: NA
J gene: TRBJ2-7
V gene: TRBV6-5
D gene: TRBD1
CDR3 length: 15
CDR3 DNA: TGTGCCAGCAGTTACTCGGGACAGGGGACATACGAGCAGTACTTC
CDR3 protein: CASSYSGQGTYEQYF

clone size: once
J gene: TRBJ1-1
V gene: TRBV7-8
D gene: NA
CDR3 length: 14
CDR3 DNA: TGTGCCAGCAGCCCCTGGACATCCCACACTGAAGCTTTCTTT
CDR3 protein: CASSPWTSHTEAFF

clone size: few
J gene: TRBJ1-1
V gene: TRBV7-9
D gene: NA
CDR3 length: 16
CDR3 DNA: TGTGCCAGCAGCTTAGGCGGACGGGGTCGAAACACTGAAGCTTTCTTT
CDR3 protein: CASSLGGRGRNTEAFF

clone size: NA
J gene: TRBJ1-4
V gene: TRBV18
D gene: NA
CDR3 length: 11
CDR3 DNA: TGTGCCAGCTCTCCGGATGAAAAACTGTTTTTT
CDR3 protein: CASSPDEKLFF

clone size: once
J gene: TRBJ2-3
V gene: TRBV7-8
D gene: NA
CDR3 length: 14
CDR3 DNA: TGTGCCAGCAGCCAAGAGGGACTTTTGTATACGCAGTATTTT
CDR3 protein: CASSQEGLLYTQYF

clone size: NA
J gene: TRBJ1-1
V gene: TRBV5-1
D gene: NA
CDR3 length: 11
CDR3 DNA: TGCGCCAGCAGCTCAGGGTCTGAAGCTTTCTTT
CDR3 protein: CASSSGSEAFF